This entry lists 17 T cell receptor beta chains sequenced from one sample in a study of early T cells in non-severe SARS-CoV-2 infection. TCRdb re-analysed the 5' RACE reads in MiXCR, keeping a single row per CDR3 protein. The table includes about 60,000 distinct CDR3 sequences, just under 9% detected once. Source material: whole blood. Source of these receptors: an adult who was a healthcare worker with PCR-confirmed SARS-CoV-2 infection or an uninfected control (not recorded which).

The table lists this clonotype with a few counts. The rearrangement links TRBV6-6 to TRBJ2-5; 7 nucleotides line up with TRBD2. The germline V gene has CDR1 MNHNY and CDR2 SVGAGI (reference sequence). The J segment lost 2 bases and the V segment lost 7 bases, leaving 7 bases of the junction unmatched. The CDR3 extends over 14 amino acids. The CDR3 here is CASMRTSFQETQYF. CDR3 DNA sequence: TGTGCCAGCATGAGGACTAGTTTTCAAGAGACCCAGTACTTC.

The V and J genes are TRBV27 and TRBJ2-1, with 14 bases fitting TRBD2. Trimming cost V 2 bases and J 6 bases; bases outside gene matches: 6. The CDR3 covers 17 residues. From germline, CDR1 is MNHEY and CDR2 SMNVEV (reference sequence). The CDR3 region is CASSLRLAGGHGNEQFF. CDR3 coding DNA: TGTGCCAGCAGTTTAAGACTAGCGGGAGGGCATGGCAATGAGCAGTTCTTC.

This clonotype was seen more than once but under ten times. The chain couples TRBV27 to TRBJ2-7; 11 nucleotides agree with TRBD1. Looked up from germline, CDR1 is MNHEY and CDR2 is SMNVEV (reference sequence). V lost 3 bases and J lost 6; bases outside the gene matches: 7. This CDR3 region has 15 residues. CDR3 sequence: CASSFTGTGGFEQYF. Written as DNA, the CDR3 is TGTGCCAGCAGTTTTACCGGGACAGGGGGGTTCGAGCAGTACTTC.

The chain is built from TRBV4-1 and TRBJ2-3; D tentatively fits TRBD1 or TRBD2 (5 bases each). The length of the CDR3 is 19 residues. The V gene's germline CDR1 is MGHRA and CDR2 YSYEKL. Trimming left V 1 base short and J 5 bases short, with 25 bases between. The CDR3 DNA reads TGCGCCAGCAGCCAAGGTGGTTGGGTAGGGGCCAACCGGGAAGATACGCAGTATTTT. Translating gives CASSQGGWVGANREDTQYF.

The table lists this clonotype with many counts. The chain uses TRBV24-1 and TRBJ2-2, with TRBD1 matching over 9 bases. In germline, CDR1 is KGHDR, CDR2 SFDVKD. The CDR3 totals 15 residues. Losses at the gene ends were 4 bases for V and 7 bases for J; bases not matched to a gene: 6. The CDR3 here is CATSDRTGDGGELFF. The DNA for the CDR3 is TGTGCCACCAGTGACCGGACAGGGGATGGCGGGGAGCTGTTTTTT.

This clonotype has a count of ten or more. V gene TRBV7-8 combines with J gene TRBJ2-7, with a weak D call TRBD2 (5 bases). The ends were cut back, 5 bases at V and 5 bases at J, with 13 bases in the middle. There are 13 residues in the CDR3. Germline V gene data show CDR1 as SGHVS and CDR2 as FQNEAQ. In nucleotides, the CDR3 is TGTGCCAGCAGCGCCCGAGGGAGCAACGAGCAGTACTTC. Its protein is CASSARGSNEQYF.

This clonotype was detected only a few times. The rearrangement joins TRBV7-2 to TRBJ2-3; D gene ambiguous. The CDR3 covers 12 residues. Deletions cut 4 bases from V and 2 bases from J, with 4 bases between. The germline CDR1 and CDR2 sequences are SGHTA and FQGNSA. CDR3 coding DNA: TGTGCCAGCAGCTCCATCACAGATACGCAGTATTTT. It yields the protein CASSSITDTQYF.

This clonotype is labeled medium-sized. V and J are TRBV20-1 and TRBJ2-7; 7 nucleotides match TRBD1. Germline CDR1 is DFQATT and CDR2 is SNEGSKA (reference sequence). The CDR3 covers 12 residues. The chain's CDR3 is CRMGGQAHEQYF. CDR3 DNA: TGCAGGATGGGCGGACAGGCCCACGAGCAGTACTTC.

The sample holds many counts of this clonotype. V and J are TRBV15 and TRBJ1-5, with 7 bases matching TRBD1. The CDR3 spans 14 residues. V trimming: 5 bases; J trimming: 6 bases; junction bases outside the gene matches: 7. The germline gives CDR1 LNHNV, CDR2 YYDKDF (reference sequence). CDR3 bases: TGTGCCACCAGCTTGGCAGGGGGAGGTCAGCCCCAGCATTTT. Protein: CATSLAGGGQPQHF.

This clonotype was observed many times. The chain couples TRBV28 to TRBJ1-1; no clear D. The V and J ends lost 2 bases and 11 bases respectively, with 12 bases between them. The CDR3 consists of 12 residues. Germline-derived CDR1 and CDR2 are MDHEN and SYDVKM. CDR3 sequence reads: CASSLRIGGAFF. CDR3 DNA sequence: TGTGCCAGCAGTTTACGGATAGGTGGGGCTTTCTTT.

This clonotype appeared many times. The chain uses TRBV7-2 and TRBJ2-4, with D possibly TRBD1 on 6 matching bases. V lost 1 base to trimming and J lost 2 bases, with 12 bases between them. CDR1 is SGHTA, CDR2 FQGNSA, per germline. This CDR3 region has 16 residues. The CDR3 nucleotides read TGTGCCAGCAGCTTAGAGGGGGTTCGAACCAAAAACATTCAGTACTTC. This codes for CASSLEGVRTKNIQYF.

The chain employs TRBV29-1 and TRBJ2-3, with 11 positions matching TRBD2. The CDR3 consists of 15 residues. The germline V gene has CDR1 SQVTM and CDR2 ANQGSEA. V lost 5 bases and J lost 6; bases outside the gene matches: 10. For the CDR3, the DNA is TGCAGCGTTTCCCTTAGCGGGAGGGCTTCGGATACGCAGTATTTT. The encoded protein is CSVSLSGRASDTQYF.

Many counts were recorded for this clonotype. This rearrangement joins TRBV28 to TRBJ2-3; tentative D call: TRBD2 (5 bases). The germline gives CDR1 MDHEN, CDR2 SYDVKM. CDR3 length equals 14 residues. Trimming removed 4 bases from V and 3 bases from J, with 11 bases in between. DNA of the CDR3: TGTGCCAGCAGTTCCCACAGAGGGACAGATACGCAGTATTTT. Amino acids: CASSSHRGTDTQYF.

This clonotype has more than one count but fewer than ten. The DNA for the CDR3 is TGTGCCAGCAGCCAAGTGACAACTGAAGCTTTCTTT. Protein sequence: CASSQVTTEAFF. This chain uses TRBV3-1 with TRBJ1-1; D gene unclear. The CDR3 runs to 12 residues. CDR1 and CDR2 from the germline V gene are LGHDT and YNNKEL (reference sequence). Trimming pared 1 base from V and 5 bases from J, leaving 5 bases between.

This clonotype was seen ten or more times. V gene TRBV2 combines with J gene TRBJ2-5; D unclear. Germline CDR1 is SNHLY and CDR2 is FYNNEI. V lost 5 bases and J 7 bases, leaving 11 bases between the germline ends. This CDR3 is 12 amino acids long. The CDR3 loop reads CASSPNRGTQYF. CDR3 bases: TGTGCCAGCAGTCCAAACCGAGGGACCCAGTACTTC.

The CDR3 is CASSAAGQETQYF. The CDR3 DNA follows: TGTGCCAGCAGCGCCGCGGGGCAAGAGACCCAGTACTTC. V is TRBV13 and J is TRBJ2-5; D is perhaps TRBD2 (6 bases). Germline V gene sequence: CDR1 PRHDT, CDR2 FYEKMQ (reference sequence). Trimming removed 5 bases at V and 2 bases at J, with 9 bases between. The CDR3 runs to 13 residues.

This clonotype was recorded at least ten times. This chain uses TRBV28 with TRBJ1-3; D may be TRBD1 (5 bases). The CDR3 loop spans 15 amino acids. Germline V lookup: CDR1 MDHEN, CDR2 SYDVKM. Trimming took 3 bases from V and 2 from J, leaving 11 bases between them. Here the CDR3 reads CASSLGGTAGNTIYF. In DNA, the CDR3 is TGTGCCAGCAGTTTGGGCGGGACGGCTGGAAACACCATATATTTT.